This T cell receptor (beta chain) was captured by sequencing in a study of shared clonotypes between healthy human individuals. Overall study: Three men and a couple of women, aged 18 to 49, were donors.

The repertoire was sequenced with immunoSEQ multiplex PCR; TCRdb's copy has only in-frame clones and lacks some. This table has about 800,000 clones, about 96% appearing once. Note on this clone: The antigen is not known.

Study findings and constraints: Generally, naive subsets came out with larger estimated richness than memory subsets.

This CDR3 comprises 12 residues. Germline V CDR1 and CDR2: SNHLY, FYNNEI. V lost 2 bases, J lost 6 bases, and 7 bases lay in between. Naive CD8 populations comprised CD45RO-negative cells positively selected for CCR7, excluding terminally differentiated effector memory CD45RA+ cells. Recent acute infections and vaccinations were absent in the healthy HIV-negative adult donors. This rearrangement joins TRBV2 to TRBJ1-1; no clear D. The sequencing sample was made of naive CD8+ T cells sorted from blood. The sequence was obtained from a young man in good health. The CDR3 region has the DNA TGTGCCAGCAGTGAACGGGAGGCTGAAGCTTTCTTT. This gives the protein CASSEREAEAFF.